This entry lists 16 T cell receptor beta chains sequenced from one sample in a study of cytomegalovirus exposure and HLA in healthy donors. Primers: 60 Vbeta forward and 13 Jbeta reverse. The repertoire was sequenced with immunoSEQ multiplex PCR; TCRdb's copy has only in-frame clones and lacks some. The table shows about 76,000 clones, with more than 65% occurring only once. The sequencing sample was made of PBMCs. These TCRs come from a male donor in good health and CMV-seropositive.

This chain connects TRBV28 to TRBJ1-5, with D perhaps matching TRBD1 (5 bases). Looked up from germline, CDR1 is MDHEN and CDR2 is SYDVKM. The CDR3 loop spans 13 amino acids. V gave up 7 bases and J gave up 7 bases, with 14 bases separating them. CDR3 in amino acids: CASTYARGQPQHF. The CDR3 DNA reads TGTGCCAGCACTTACGCCCGGGGGCAGCCCCAGCATTTT.

The chain couples TRBV7-3 to TRBJ2-5; possible D gene TRBD2, 5 bases. There are 13 residues in the CDR3. Germline lookup yields CDR1 SGHTA and CDR2 FQGTGA. V was shortened by 5 bases and J by 0 bases, with 7 bases between the two germline ends. The DNA for the CDR3 is TGTGCCAGCAGCCCCGGGAACCAAGAGACCCAGTACTTC. This translates into CASSPGNQETQYF.

This clone was seen more than once but under ten times. This chain links TRBV19 with TRBJ1-6, with a weak D call TRBD1 (6 bases). CDR3 length: 14 amino acids. CDR1 is LNHDA and CDR2 is SQIVND in the germline V gene (reference sequence). V was shortened by 6 bases and J by 5 bases, with 11 bases between the two germline ends. CDR3 protein: CASSAWDNNSPLHF. Written as DNA, the CDR3 is TGTGCCAGTAGCGCCTGGGACAATAATTCACCCCTCCACTTT.

CDR3 region: CASSFSGGRETQYF. The CDR3 region has the DNA TGCGCCAGCAGCTTTAGCGGGGGGAGGGAGACCCAGTACTTC. The V call is TRBV5-1, the J call TRBJ2-5; 10 positions agree with TRBD2. V gave up 2 bases and J gave up 5 bases; unmatched junction bases: 3. The germline V gene has CDR1 SGHRS and CDR2 YFSETQ. CDR3 size: 14 residues.

This clone has just a few counts. The chain is built from TRBV5-5 and TRBJ2-7, with 7 bases fitting TRBD1. Unmatched junction bases numbered 9, after V lost 4 bases and J lost 2 bases. The CDR3 has 15 residues. The V gene's germline CDR1 is SGHKS and CDR2 YYEKEE (reference sequence). The DNA for the CDR3 is TGTGCCAGCAGCATTGTGACAGGGCGAACCTACGAGCAGTACTTC. This encodes CASSIVTGRTYEQYF.

This chain uses TRBV5-1 with TRBJ2-3; maybe TRBD2 (5 bases). V was clipped by 3 bases and J by 0 bases, with 5 bases between them. Looked up from germline, CDR1 is SGHRS and CDR2 is YFSETQ. The CDR3 covers 13 residues. The CDR3 coding sequence is TGCGCCAGCAGCTGGACTAGCACAGATACGCAGTATTTT. This encodes CASSWTSTDTQYF.

This clone has a handful of counts. The chain joins TRBV5-1 to TRBJ1-1; D perhaps matches TRBD1 (5 bases). Germline V gene data show CDR1 as SGHRS and CDR2 as YFSETQ. Trimming took off 2 bases at V and 1 base at J, with 9 bases between the two ends. The CDR3 sequence is 14 residues long. CDR3 sequence: CASSFQGRNTEAFF. The CDR3 bases are TGCGCCAGCAGCTTCCAGGGTCGGAACACTGAAGCTTTCTTT.

This clone was seen only once. This chain connects TRBV5-1 to TRBJ1-3; D uncertain. V was clipped by 3 bases and J by 4 bases, with 5 bases between them. The CDR3 loop spans 12 amino acids. The germline V gene has CDR1 SGHRS and CDR2 YFSETQ. The CDR3 coding sequence is TGCGCCAGCAGCTCCGAGGGAAACACCATATATTTT. Protein: CASSSEGNTIYF. Full variable domain (remainder filled in from reference TRBV5-1 and TRBJ1-3): KAGVTQTPRYLIKTRGQQVTLSCSPISGHRSVSWYQQTPGQGLQFLFEYFSETQRNKGNFPGRFSGRQFSNSRSEMNVSTLELGDSALYLCASSSEGNTIYFGEGSWLTVV.

This clone turned up a few times. The J gene is TRBJ2-7, the V gene TRBV7-9; 7 bases match TRBD1. V dropped 5 bases and J dropped 3; count of bases not matched to a gene: 4. CDR1 SEHNR and CDR2 FQNEAQ come from the germline V gene (reference sequence). The CDR3 is 13 amino acids. The CDR3 sequence: CASSRDSIYEQYF. CDR3 nucleotide sequence: TGTGCCAGCAGCCGGGACAGTATCTACGAGCAGTACTTC.

The chain recombines TRBV7-3 with TRBJ2-6; no clear D. Germline CDR1 and CDR2: SGHTA and FQGTGA. Trimming stripped 7 bases from V and 3 bases from J, with 13 bases between. This CDR3 has 15 residues. This CDR3 is CASTASPGGANVLTF. The DNA of the CDR3 is TGTGCCAGCACCGCTAGTCCGGGTGGGGCCAACGTCCTGACTTTC. Full variable domain (missing parts from reference TRBV7-3 and TRBJ2-6): GAGVSQTPSNKVTEKGKYVELRCDPISGHTALYWYRQSLGQGPEFLIYFQGTGAADDSGLPNDRFFAVRPEGSVSTLKIQRTERGDSAVYLCASTASPGGANVLTFGAGSRLTVL.

This chain links TRBV5-8 with TRBJ2-6; 7 nucleotides agree with TRBD1. V shed 1 base, J shed 3 bases, and the junction held 7 bases outside the gene matches. Germline-derived CDR1 and CDR2 are SGHTS and YDEGEE. This CDR3 spans 17 amino acids. CDR3 region: CASSLWQGVSGANVLTF. CDR3 nucleotides: TGTGCCAGCAGCTTGTGGCAGGGGGTTAGTGGGGCCAACGTCCTGACTTTC.

The chain couples TRBV7-2 to TRBJ1-3; D is possibly TRBD1 (5 bases). Trimming took off 1 base at V and 6 bases at J, with 10 bases between the two ends. This CDR3 contains 14 residues. The germline gives CDR1 SGHTA, CDR2 FQGNSA. Here the CDR3 DNA reads TGTGCCAGCAGCTTAGTCCAGGGCGTAAACACCATATATTTT. Protein product: CASSLVQGVNTIYF.

This chain joins TRBV4-2 and TRBJ2-2; D is unclear. This CDR3 spans 14 amino acids. With 4 bases removed from V and 6 bases from J, the gap between germline ends came to 12 bases. CDR1 LGHNA and CDR2 YNFKEQ come from the germline V gene. This CDR3 is CASSRENPAGELFF. CDR3 DNA: TGTGCCAGCAGCCGAGAGAACCCAGCCGGGGAGCTGTTTTTT.

The J gene is TRBJ2-7, the V gene TRBV7-3; 9 bases line up with TRBD1. Germline V gene sequence: CDR1 SGHTA, CDR2 FQGTGA. V was clipped by 1 base and J by 5 bases; unmatched bases: 9. This CDR3 is 16 amino acids long. The CDR3 nucleotides are TGTGCCAGCAGCTTAATGGGGGGGACAGGGAACGACGAGCAGTACTTC. This gives the protein CASSLMGGTGNDEQYF.

The table lists this clone with a few counts. Here the CDR3 DNA reads TGTGCCAGTAGCCCACAACAAACATTAGCGGGAGCGAACTACAATGAGCAGTTCTTC. Amino acids: CASSPQQTLAGANYNEQFF. The gene calls are TRBV19 and TRBJ2-1; 9 bases align to TRBD2. Germline CDR1 is LNHDA and CDR2 is SQIVND (reference sequence). Trimming took 6 bases from V and 3 from J; bases not matched to a gene: 18. The CDR3 is 19 amino acids.

As regards this clone: The conserved phenylalanine or tryptophan is not found at the CDR3 terminus, so this likely reflects a read error. V usage is TRBV4-1 and J usage is TRBJ2-4; TRBD1 matches at 7 bases. V shed 5 bases and J 3 bases; nucleotides not matched to a gene: 4. The CDR3 has 14 amino acids. The germline V gene has CDR1 MGHRA and CDR2 YSYEKL. The CDR3: CASSAPGGKNIQYL. The CDR3, as DNA: TGCGCCAGCAGCGCGCCAGGGGGCAAAAACATTCAGTACCTC.